The clone carrying this T cell receptor beta chain has at least ten counts. The sample is drawn from a study of naive and memory T cell subsets. Reverse transcription of blood and skin TCR RNA was primed at alpha and beta constant regions. The SP2 primer and nested alpha and beta constant region primers amplified ligated cDNA in four rounds. A single record per CDR3 protein comes from TCRdb applying MiXCR to the 5' RACE reads. The table shows about 20,000 distinct CDR3 sequences, with around 3.9% occurring only once. Adult healthy volunteers gave 2.5 ml peripheral blood for whole-blood RNA. Input was 1 to 1000 ng of DNase-treated total RNA without cell sorting. The receptor's source is a male donor in good health.

The CDR3 bases are TGTGCCAGCAGCCTTAGCGGGCCTTCCTACGAGCAGTACTTC. Translation: CASSLSGPSYEQYF. The gene calls are TRBV5-4 and TRBJ2-7; 7 bases are shared with TRBD2. With 4 bases clipped from V and 1 base from J, the junction kept 5 bases outside the gene matches. The CDR3 runs 14 residues. Per the germline V gene, CDR1 is SGHNT and CDR2 is YYREEE (reference sequence).